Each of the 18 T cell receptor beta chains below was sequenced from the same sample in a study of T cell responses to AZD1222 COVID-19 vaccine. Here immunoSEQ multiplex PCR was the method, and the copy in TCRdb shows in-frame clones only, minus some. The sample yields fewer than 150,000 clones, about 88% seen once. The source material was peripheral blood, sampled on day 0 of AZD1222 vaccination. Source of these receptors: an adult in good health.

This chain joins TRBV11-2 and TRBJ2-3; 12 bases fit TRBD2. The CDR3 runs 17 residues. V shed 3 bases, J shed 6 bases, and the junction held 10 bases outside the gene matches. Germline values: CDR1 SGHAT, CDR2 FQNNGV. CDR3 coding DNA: TGTGCCAGCAGCTTTTCATCGGGACTAGCGGGTTCGGATACGCAGTATTTT. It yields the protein CASSFSSGLAGSDTQYF. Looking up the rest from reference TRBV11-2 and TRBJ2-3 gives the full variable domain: EAGVAQSPRYKIIEKRQSVAFWCNPISGHATLYWYQQILGQGPKLLIQFQNNGVVDDSQLPKDRFSAERLKGVDSTLKIQPAKLEDSAVYLCASSFSSGLAGSDTQYFGPGTRLTVL.

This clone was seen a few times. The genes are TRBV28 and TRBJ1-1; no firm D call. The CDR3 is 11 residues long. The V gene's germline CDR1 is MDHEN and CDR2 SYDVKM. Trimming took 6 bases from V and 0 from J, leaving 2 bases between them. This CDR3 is CASRLNTEAFF. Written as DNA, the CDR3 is TGTGCCAGCAGATTGAACACTGAAGCTTTCTTT.

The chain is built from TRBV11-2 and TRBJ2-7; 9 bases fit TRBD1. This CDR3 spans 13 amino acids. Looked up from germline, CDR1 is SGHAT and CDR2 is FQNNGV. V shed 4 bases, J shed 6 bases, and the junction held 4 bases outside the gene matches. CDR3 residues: CASSSDRGREQYF. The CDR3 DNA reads TGTGCCAGCAGCTCGGACAGGGGTCGCGAGCAGTACTTC.

The CDR3 loop is CASSPRPAHYEQYF. The DNA of the CDR3 is TGTGCCAGCAGCCCCCGTCCCGCCCACTACGAGCAGTACTTC. This chain connects TRBV21-1 to TRBJ2-7. TRBV21-1 is tagged as a pseudogene. The CDR3 is made up of 14 amino acids.

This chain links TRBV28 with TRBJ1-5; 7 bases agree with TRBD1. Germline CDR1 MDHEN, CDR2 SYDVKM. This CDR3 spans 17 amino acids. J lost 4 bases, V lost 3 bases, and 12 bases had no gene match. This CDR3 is CASSLSQARQGNQPQHF. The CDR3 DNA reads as TGTGCCAGCAGTTTGAGCCAAGCTAGACAGGGAAATCAGCCCCAGCATTTT.

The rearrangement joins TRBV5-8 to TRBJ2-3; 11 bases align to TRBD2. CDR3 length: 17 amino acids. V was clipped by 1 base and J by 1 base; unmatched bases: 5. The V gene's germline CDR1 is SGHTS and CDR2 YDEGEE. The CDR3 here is CASSLPLSGRGTDTQYF. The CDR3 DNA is TGTGCCAGCAGCTTGCCCCTTAGCGGGAGGGGCACAGATACGCAGTATTTT.

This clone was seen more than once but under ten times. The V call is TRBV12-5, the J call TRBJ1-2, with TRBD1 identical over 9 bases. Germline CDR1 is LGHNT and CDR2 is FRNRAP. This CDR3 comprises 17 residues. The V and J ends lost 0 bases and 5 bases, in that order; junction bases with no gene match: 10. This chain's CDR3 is CASGLVAAGTGFYGYTF. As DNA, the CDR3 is TGTGCTAGTGGTTTGGTAGCTGCCGGGACAGGGTTTTATGGCTACACCTTC. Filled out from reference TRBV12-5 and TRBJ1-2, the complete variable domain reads DARVTQTPRHKVTEMGQEVTMRCQPILGHNTVFWYRQTMMQGLELLAYFRNRAPLDDSGMPKDRFSAEMPDATLATLKIQPSEPRDSAVYFCASGLVAAGTGFYGYTFGSGTRLTVV.

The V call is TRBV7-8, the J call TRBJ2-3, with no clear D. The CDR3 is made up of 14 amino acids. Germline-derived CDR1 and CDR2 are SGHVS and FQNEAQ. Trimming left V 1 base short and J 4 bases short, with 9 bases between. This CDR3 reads CASSLEARSDTQYF. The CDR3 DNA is TGTGCCAGCAGCTTAGAAGCGAGGTCAGATACGCAGTATTTT.

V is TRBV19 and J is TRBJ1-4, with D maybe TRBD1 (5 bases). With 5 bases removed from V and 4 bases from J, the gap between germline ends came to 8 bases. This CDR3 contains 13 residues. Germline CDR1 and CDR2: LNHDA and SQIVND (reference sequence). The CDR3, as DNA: TGTGCCAGTAGTGCAGGGCTTAATGAAAAACTGTTTTTT. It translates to CASSAGLNEKLFF.

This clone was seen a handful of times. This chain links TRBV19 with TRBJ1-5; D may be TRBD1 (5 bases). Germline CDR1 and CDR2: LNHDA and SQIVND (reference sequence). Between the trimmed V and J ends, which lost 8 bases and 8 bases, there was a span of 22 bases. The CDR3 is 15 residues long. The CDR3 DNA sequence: TGTGCCAGTGAACTGGCGTGGGGGGGGAGGAAGCCCCAGCATTTT. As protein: CASELAWGGRKPQHF.

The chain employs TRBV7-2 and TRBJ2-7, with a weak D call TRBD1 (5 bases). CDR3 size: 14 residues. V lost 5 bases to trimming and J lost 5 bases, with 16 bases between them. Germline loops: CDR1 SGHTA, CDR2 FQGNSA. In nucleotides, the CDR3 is TGTGCCAGCAGCCCCCGGTTCAGGGTCGACGAGCAGTACTTC. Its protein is CASSPRFRVDEQYF. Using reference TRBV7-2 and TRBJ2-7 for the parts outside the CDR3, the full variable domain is GAGVSQSPSNKVTEKGKDVELRCDPISGHTALYWYRQSLGQGLEFLIYFQGNSAPDKSGLPSDRFSAERTGGSVSTLTIQRTQQEDSAVYLCASSPRFRVDEQYFGPGTRLTVT.

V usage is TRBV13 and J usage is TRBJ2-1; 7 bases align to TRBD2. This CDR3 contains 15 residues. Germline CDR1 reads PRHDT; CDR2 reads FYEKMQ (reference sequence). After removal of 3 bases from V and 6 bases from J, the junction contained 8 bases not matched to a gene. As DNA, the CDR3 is TGTGCCAGCAGCTTGGCTGGGAGGGCCGTCAATGAGCAGTTCTTC. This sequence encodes CASSLAGRAVNEQFF.

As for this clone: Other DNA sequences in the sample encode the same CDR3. CDR3 amino acids: CASSYGETQYF. In nucleotides, the CDR3 is TGTGCCAGCAGTTACGGCGAGACCCAGTACTTC. This chain connects TRBV6-2 or TRBV6-3 to TRBJ2-5; D is uncertain. V was cut by 2 bases and J by 5 bases, with 3 bases left in between. The CDR3 totals 11 residues. Per germline, CDR1 MNHEY and CDR2 SVGEGT.

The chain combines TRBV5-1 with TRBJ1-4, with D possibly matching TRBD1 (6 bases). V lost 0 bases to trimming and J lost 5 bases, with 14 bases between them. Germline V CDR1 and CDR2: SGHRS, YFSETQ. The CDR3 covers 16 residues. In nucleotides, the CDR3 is TGCGCCAGCAGCTTGGGATACAGGGCGGAAAATGAAAAACTGTTTTTT. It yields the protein CASSLGYRAENEKLFF.

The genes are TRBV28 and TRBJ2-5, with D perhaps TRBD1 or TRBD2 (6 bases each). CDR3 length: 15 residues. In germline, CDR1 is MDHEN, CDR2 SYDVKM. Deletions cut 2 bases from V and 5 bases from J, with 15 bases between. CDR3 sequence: CASSLRGPGLETQYF. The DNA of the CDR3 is TGTGCCAGCAGTTTACGGGGGCCCGGGTTGGAGACCCAGTACTTC. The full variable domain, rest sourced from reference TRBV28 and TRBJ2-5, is DVKVTQSSRYLVKRTGEKVFLECVQDMDHENMFWYRQDPGLGLRLIYFSYDVKMKEKGDIPEGYSVSREKKERFSLILESASTNQTSMYLCASSLRGPGLETQYFGPGTRLLVL.

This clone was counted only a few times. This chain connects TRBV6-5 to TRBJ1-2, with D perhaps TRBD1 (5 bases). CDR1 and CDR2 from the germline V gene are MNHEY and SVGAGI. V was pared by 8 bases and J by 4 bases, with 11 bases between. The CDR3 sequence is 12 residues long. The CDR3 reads CASEGLVYGYTF. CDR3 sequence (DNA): TGTGCCAGCGAGGGGCTGGTCTATGGCTACACCTTC.

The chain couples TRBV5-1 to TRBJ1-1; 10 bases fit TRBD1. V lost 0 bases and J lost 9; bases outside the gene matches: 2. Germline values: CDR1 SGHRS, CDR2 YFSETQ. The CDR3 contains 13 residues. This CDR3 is CASSLGTGGQAFF. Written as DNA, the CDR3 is TGCGCCAGCAGCTTGGGGACAGGGGGACAAGCTTTCTTT.

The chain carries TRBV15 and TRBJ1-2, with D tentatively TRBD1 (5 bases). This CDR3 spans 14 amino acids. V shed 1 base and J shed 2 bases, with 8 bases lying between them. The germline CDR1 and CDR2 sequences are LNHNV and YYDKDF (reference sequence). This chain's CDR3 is CATSRAQENYGYTF. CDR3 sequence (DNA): TGTGCCACCAGCAGAGCACAGGAGAACTATGGCTACACCTTC.